The rows below give T cell receptor beta chains drawn from one sample of a study of T-cell memory formation after mild COVID-19. TCRdb ran MiXCR on the 5' RACE reads and lists one entry per CDR3 protein. Of hundreds of thousands of distinct CDR3 sequences listed, roughly a fifth were seen once; the top ten hold roughly 21%. The sequencing input was PBMCs or a T cell subset sorted from them (not recorded which). The receptor set was obtained from a man aged 18 to 30 who had mild COVID-19 (a few samples of this study predate the infection). Cell type and time point are not known. The CDR3 runs from the conserved cysteine through the conserved F or W. The D gene is left open where the match is weak. Where a row states a size, it is once, few, many or the class of an expanded clone; other rows omit it.

J gene,V gene,D gene,clone size,CDR3 DNA,CDR3 protein
TRBJ1-2,TRBV7-2,-,-,TGTGCCAGCAGCTTAAATCTCGGGGATGGCTACACCTTC,CASSLNLGDGYTF
TRBJ2-1,TRBV7-2,-,-,TGTGCCAGCAGCGCGGGGGCCACTCAGTTCTTC,CASSAGATQFF
TRBJ2-2,TRBV27,-,many,TGTGCCAGCAGTCCGCCACCCGGAGAGCTGTTTTTT,CASSPPPGELFF
TRBJ2-1,TRBV5-1,TRBD2,few,TGCGCCAGCAGCTTAGGACTAGCGGGGGGGCCTTACAATGAGCAGTTCTTC,CASSLGLAGGPYNEQFF
TRBJ1-1,TRBV6-1,-,-,TGTGCCAGCAGAGCGGGTGGGAGCAACACTGAAGCTTTCTTT,CASRAGGSNTEAFF
TRBJ2-5,TRBV15,-,few,TGTGCCACCAGCAGCGGAGTATCGGAAACAGCCACTAAGGGAGAGACCCAGTACTTC,CATSSGVSETATKGETQYF
TRBJ1-3,TRBV21-1,-,-,TGTGCCAGCAGCAAAGTGGGACAGTCCCCTGGAAACACCATATATTTT,CASSKVGQSPGNTIYF
TRBJ1-2,TRBV29-1,TRBD1,-,TGCAGCGGCACAGGGGCCTCAAGGGGCTACACCTTC,CSGTGASRGYTF
TRBJ2-2,TRBV10-3,TRBD2,-,TGTGCCATCTCTCCTAGCGGGGGGTTAAACACCGGGGAGCTGTTTTTT,CAISPSGGLNTGELFF
TRBJ2-6,TRBV6-2/TRBV6-3,TRBD1,-,TGTGCCAGCAGGACCAGGGGGCCCGGGGCCAACGTCCTGACTTTC,CASRTRGPGANVLTF
TRBJ2-7,TRBV6-5,-,few,TGTGCCAGCAGTCCCTTGGGAACCTCAAACGAGCAGTACTTC,CASSPLGTSNEQYF
TRBJ2-3,TRBV12-3/TRBV12-4,-,-,TGTGCCAGCAGTTTAGCGGCCAGAACAGATACGCAGTATTTT,CASSLAARTDTQYF
TRBJ1-6,TRBV27,-,-,TGTGCCACCCGGACAAGAGATTCACCCCTCCACTTT,CATRTRDSPLHF
TRBJ1-1,TRBV6-5,TRBD1,-,TGTGCCAGCAGTTACTCGATGTGGGGACAGGGAGCGAACACTGAAGCTTTCTTT,CASSYSMWGQGANTEAFF
TRBJ1-1,TRBV5-1,-,few,TGCGCCAGCAGCTTGGTAAAGGCAGGGGCGTTGAACACTGAAGCTTTCTTT,CASSLVKAGALNTEAFF
TRBJ2-7,TRBV11-2,-,few,TGTGCCAGCAGCTTAAACACTTTCTACGAGCAGTACTTC,CASSLNTFYEQYF
TRBJ1-4,TRBV7-9,-,-,TGTGCCAGCAGCTTCCGAGGATCGGGGGGCCTCTCAAGTGAAAAACTGTTTTTT,CASSFRGSGGLSSEKLFF
TRBJ1-1,TRBV7-6,TRBD1,few,TGTGCCAGCAGCCTCCTGGACAGGGGGCGGTGGAACACTGAAGCTTTCTTT,CASSLLDRGRWNTEAFF
TRBJ2-7,TRBV4-3,-,-,TGCGCCAGCAGCCAAGATCGGGGCGGATACTACGAGCAGTACTTC,CASSQDRGGYYEQYF
TRBJ1-1,TRBV15,-,-,TGTGCCACCAGCTCCGGGGTTTTGACTGAAGCTTTCTTT,CATSSGVLTEAFF
TRBJ1-5,TRBV11-2,TRBD1,-,TGTGCCAGCAGCCCGGACAGGGCCCAGCCCCAGCATTTT,CASSPDRAQPQHF
TRBJ1-2,TRBV27,-,-,TGTGCCAGCAGTTTCGGGCCCCAGCACCCCTATGGCTACACCTTC,CASSFGPQHPYGYTF
TRBJ2-7,TRBV12-3/TRBV12-4,-,many,TGTGCCAGCAGTTTAAGGGGCATCTACGAGCAGTACTTC,CASSLRGIYEQYF
TRBJ1-5,TRBV4-1,-,few,TGCGCCAGCAGCCAATTGGGGGTTCAGCCCCAGCATTTT,CASSQLGVQPQHF
TRBJ1-1,TRBV4-2,TRBD1,-,TGTGCCAGCAGCCATCCGGTCCGGGGACAGGGTCCCGCTGAAGCTTTCTTT,CASSHPVRGQGPAEAFF
TRBJ1-5,TRBV7-2,TRBD1,few,TGTGCCAGCAGCCAGGGACAGGCAGGTCAGCCCCAGCATTTT,CASSQGQAGQPQHF
TRBJ2-3,TRBV29-1,-,-,TGCAGCGTTGTATTGGCGGGGCGGACGCAGTATTTT,CSVVLAGRTQYF
TRBJ2-1,TRBV9,-,-,TGTGCCAGCGCCGAGACAGGCGACTCCTACAATGAGCAGTTCTTC,CASAETGDSYNEQFF
TRBJ2-2,TRBV12-3/TRBV12-4,-,few,TGTGCCAGCACTTTACTCCGGCCGACCGGGGAGCTGTTTTTT,CASTLLRPTGELFF
TRBJ1-5,TRBV4-3,-,few,TGCGCCAGCAGCCAAGGTCCTTCTCAGCCCCAGCATTTT,CASSQGPSQPQHF
TRBJ1-1,TRBV5-1,-,few,TGCGCCAGCAGCCCCACGGTAGGAGGGGCGGACACTGAAGCTTTCTTT,CASSPTVGGADTEAFF
TRBJ2-1,TRBV7-8,TRBD1,-,TGTGCCAGCAGCTTAGCGACAGGGGGTGAGGACAATGAGCAGTTCTTC,CASSLATGGEDNEQFF
TRBJ2-7,TRBV7-9,TRBD1,few,TGTGCCAGCAGCCTTTGGTCGGACAGGGACGAGCAGTACTTC,CASSLWSDRDEQYF
TRBJ1-2,TRBV9,TRBD1,-,TGTGCCAGCAGCGTAGCTGGATCAGGGGGTTCTGGCTACACCTTC,CASSVAGSGGSGYTF
TRBJ2-5,TRBV6-1,-,many,TGTGCCAGCAGTCTAGGGTTAGGGGAGACCCAGTACTTC,CASSLGLGETQYF
TRBJ2-4,TRBV10-1,-,many,TGCGCCAGCAGTGTAGGGATGGGAAACATTCAGTACTTC,CASSVGMGNIQYF
TRBJ1-2,TRBV6-5,-,few,TGTGCCAGCAGTGGTACAGGGAACGGCTACACCTTC,CASSGTGNGYTF
TRBJ1-5,TRBV7-9,-,-,TGTGCCAGCAGCACCTCGGAGTCGGACGGGAGCAATCAGCCCCAGCATTTT,CASSTSESDGSNQPQHF
TRBJ2-3,TRBV7-9,-,-,TGTGCCAGCAGCTTAGCCTTGAGCAGCGCAGATACGCAGTATTTT,CASSLALSSADTQYF
TRBJ2-3,TRBV9,TRBD1,-,TGTGCCAGCAGCCCTCGGGACAGGGGCATAGATACGCAGTATTTT,CASSPRDRGIDTQYF
TRBJ2-1,TRBV11-2,-,few,TGTGCCAGCAGCGACTATGGGGGTACCTACAATGAGCAGTTCTTC,CASSDYGGTYNEQFF
TRBJ1-2,TRBV5-1,-,-,TGCGCCAGCAGCTTGGCAGGAGGGGGCTACACCTTC,CASSLAGGGYTF
TRBJ2-7,TRBV4-1,-,few,TGCGCCAGCAGCCAAGTGGGACACAGTGGGGCCTACGAGCAGTACTTC,CASSQVGHSGAYEQYF
TRBJ1-1,TRBV27,-,-,TGTGCCAGCAGTTTGGGGGAGGAAGCTTTCTTT,CASSLGEEAFF
TRBJ2-1,TRBV20-1,TRBD2,-,TGCAGTGCTAGCGGGGGGATATACAATGAGCAGTTCTTC,CSASGGIYNEQFF
TRBJ1-2,TRBV5-6,-,-,TGTGCCAGCAGCTTGGACAGCTTCGGGGGCTACACCTTC,CASSLDSFGGYTF
TRBJ2-5,TRBV7-2,TRBD2,-,TGTGCCAGCAGCCGGGAACCGCGGGGGGGCCAAGAGACCCAGTACTTC,CASSREPRGGQETQYF
TRBJ2-5,TRBV2,-,-,TGTGCCACTCGGGGCGCAGCTGAACCATGGGAGACCCAGTACTTC,CATRGAAEPWETQYF
TRBJ2-2,TRBV29-1,TRBD1,-,TGCAGCTCCGGGACAGAGAACACCGGGGAGCTGTTTTTT,CSSGTENTGELFF